Below are 8 T cell receptor beta chains sequenced from a single sample in a study of shared clonotypes between healthy human individuals. Measured with immunoSEQ multiplex PCR; TCRdb has only the in-frame clones, and not every one. This table holds a few hundred thousand clones, around 97% found once. The sequencing sample was made of naive CD4+ T cells sorted from blood. Subset denoted: CD45RA+ positively selected. The source of these receptors is a young woman in good health.

V usage is TRBV5-6 and J usage is TRBJ2-1; 8 bases are a match to TRBD2. The CDR3 length is 16 residues. With 4 bases clipped from V and 8 bases from J, the junction kept 14 bases outside the gene matches. Germline V lookup: CDR1 SGHDT, CDR2 YYEEEE. The CDR3 bases are TGTGCCAGCAGCCCTCCCTCGAGCGGGAGTCGCTATGAGCAGTTCTTC. This codes for CASSPPSSGSRYEQFF.

The chain recombines TRBV5-4 with TRBJ1-5, with no clear D. V was pared by 4 bases and J by 0 bases, with 5 bases between. Germline CDR1 and CDR2: SGHNT and YYREEE (reference sequence). This CDR3 contains 13 residues. This CDR3 is CASSKDSNQPQHF. CDR3 DNA sequence: TGTGCCAGCAGCAAAGATAGCAATCAGCCCCAGCATTTT.

The rearrangement joins TRBV29-1 to TRBJ2-3; TRBD2 agrees at 10 bases. V lost 6 bases to trimming and J lost 0 bases; unmatched junction nucleotides: 0. There are 13 residues in the CDR3. Germline V gene data show CDR1 as SQVTM and CDR2 as ANQGSEA. In DNA, the CDR3 is TGCAGCGTGGGACTAGCGAGCACAGATACGCAGTATTTT. Its protein is CSVGLASTDTQYF.

This clone came up once. Different DNA sequences within this sample yield the same CDR3. In DNA form, the CDR3 reads TGTGCCAGTAGTCCTGGGGAGACCCAGTACTTC. This gives the protein CASSPGETQYF. The rearrangement links TRBV19 to TRBJ2-5; D is unclear. Germline V CDR1 and CDR2: LNHDA, SQIVND (reference sequence). The CDR3 covers 11 residues. The ends were cut back, 5 bases at V and 5 bases at J, with 6 bases in the middle.

The table lists this clone with a count of one. The CDR3 loop is CASSKTPGQHNEQFF. As DNA, the CDR3 is TGTGCCAGTAGTAAAACCCCGGGACAGCACAATGAGCAGTTCTTC. This chain joins TRBV19 and TRBJ2-1; 7 bases map to TRBD1. The germline V gene encodes CDR1 LNHDA and CDR2 SQIVND (reference sequence). J was trimmed by 5 bases and V by 4 bases; bases with no gene match: 8. The CDR3 covers 15 residues.

This rearrangement joins TRBV29-1 to TRBJ2-5, with 9 bases fitting TRBD2. J was trimmed by 5 bases and V by 6 bases; bases with no gene match: 7. The CDR3 is 13 residues long. In germline, CDR1 is SQVTM, CDR2 ANQGSEA. CDR3 loop: CSVNSGSGETQYF. The CDR3 DNA reads TGCAGCGTCAATAGCGGGAGTGGGGAGACCCAGTACTTC.

The chain links TRBV5-8 to TRBJ2-5, with D perhaps matching TRBD2 (5 bases). Trimming took off 1 base at V and 5 bases at J, with 12 bases between the two ends. The CDR3 is 14 amino acids. Germline V gives CDR1 SGHTS, CDR2 YDEGEE. The CDR3, as DNA: TGTGCCAGCAGCTTGATAGCGAACCGGGAGACCCAGTACTTC. Protein product: CASSLIANRETQYF.

The rearrangement joins TRBV5-1 to TRBJ2-2; 8 nucleotides align to TRBD2. The CDR3 consists of 18 residues. Trimming cost V 1 base and J 0 bases; bases outside gene matches: 8. Germline V gives CDR1 SGHRS, CDR2 YFSETQ. The CDR3 DNA reads TGCGCCAGCAGCTTGTTTCTAGCGGGCAGCTCGAACACCGGGGAGCTGTTTTTT. Translating it yields CASSLFLAGSSNTGELFF. Drawing the rest from reference TRBV5-1 and TRBJ2-2, the complete variable domain is KAGVTQTPRYLIKTRGQQVTLSCSPISGHRSVSWYQQTPGQGLQFLFEYFSETQRNKGNFPGRFSGRQFSNSRSEMNVSTLELGDSALYLCASSLFLAGSSNTGELFFGEGSRLTVL.